This TCR beta chain was found in a study of blood T cells in healthy people across ages (dated by TCRdb to the mid-2010s). For the wider study: Template switching captured roughly one uniquely barcoded TCR beta cDNA molecule per two T cells in model experiments. The study measured age-related changes in TCR beta repertoire diversity using deep sequencing normalized with unique cDNA molecular identifiers. To avoid experimental bias, donors of different ages were distributed randomly across sequencing lanes. The donors were divided into four age groups: young (average roughly 15 years), middle-aged (approximately 42), aged (roughly 60) and long-lived (about 80). Two additional independent replicas of 1 million unique cDNA reads from the same blood draw were analyzed for two donors (one aged 18 to 30 and one aged 80 or older).

CDR1 and CDR2, per the germline V gene, are SNHLY and FYNNEI. The CDR3 holds 16 amino acids from the cysteine to the phenylalanine. The retained sequence is limited to the CDR3, 48 bases, with the frame set at the first base. The paper's findings and limits, for the study overall: There was a strong correlation between observed TCR beta diversity and the percentage of naive T cells measured by flow cytometry. Compared with the aged group, the long-lived group had more naive CD4+ T cells, fewer expanded clones and increased TCR diversity, suggesting age selection. Estimates of total diversity from one million sequenced T cells were regarded as lower bounds and underestimates. As age increased, observed TCR beta diversity per million T cells dropped in a roughly linear way, and a significant reduction was already evident by age roughly 36. Since profiling was done on bulk unsorted PBMCs, naive and antigen-experienced compartments could not be conclusively compared. Donor CMV infection status was unknown, potentially confounding age-related changes in expanded clonotypes.

In this sample, this clonotype turned up once. Its antigen has not been determined. No per-base quality is available; no much larger clone lies one base away. The receptor library was made with 5' RACE. TCRdb shows the sequencer as Illumina HiSeq 2500. A second PCR of about 7 to 12 cycles was run with a J-beta primer mix and a sample-barcoded 5' primer. Each TCR beta cDNA molecule received a unique molecular identifier from a template-switch 5' adaptor carrying 12 random nucleotides. At least 2.5 million CDR3-containing paired-end reads were obtained from each sample. All of the RNA was converted into first-strand cDNA using the Mint cDNA synthesis kit, with a TRBC-specific oligonucleotide serving as the primer. All cDNA was treated with uracil-DNA glycosylase and then went through a first 18-cycle PCR with the universal primers M1SS and BC2_uni_R. The source study handled its data this way. For normalization, 1 million high-quality reads, each with a distinct molecular identifier, were randomly selected from each sample. Reads with shared molecular identifiers were discarded instead of being binned into consensus sequences. MiTCR, with a Q25 quality threshold and the strictest error-elimination algorithm, was used for CDR3 identification, clonotype clustering and error correction. A nonparametric unseen species model using Euler transformation provided a lower-bound estimate of total TCR beta diversity. TCRdb reanalyzed the raw reads on its own, using fastp at Q25 for trimming and MiXCR for clone calling, and kept in-frame beta chains. Rows with a matching CDR3 protein are joined into one entry that keeps the most common DNA and genes. Here the V and J calls rest on TCRdb's processing, not on the authors' analysis. The sample table shows hundreds of thousands of distinct CDR3 sequences, and roughly 60% are seen once. Roughly 22% of the sample rests with the top ten.

The donors were some 36 Caucasian individuals from Russia, aged roughly 6 to 100 years, who were systemically healthy. Roughly 9 milliliters of peripheral blood were drawn from each donor into EDTA-treated Vacutainer tubes. Ficoll-Paque density-gradient centrifugation was used to isolate PBMCs, with at least 6 million per sample. Total RNA, at least 5 micrograms per sample, was extracted from PBMCs with Trizol reagent. The percentages of naive CD45RAhigh/CD27high T cells were determined by flow cytometry on a PBMC aliquot from every donor. The sequence derives from a man aged 25 to 40 in good health. Sample: blood. The chain couples TRBV2 to TRBJ2-5, with 14 central nucleotides matching TRBD2. The J call may be in error: the DNA end matches TRBJ2-4 better. This receptor carries the CDR3 CASRPGTSGSQNIQYF. The nucleotides are TGTGCCAGCAGGCCCGGGACTAGCGGGAGCCAAAACATTCAGTACTTC.